This T cell receptor beta chain was captured by sequencing in a study of control samples from healthy donors and cancer patients. Generated by immunoSEQ multiplex PCR, the TCRdb table keeps only in-frame clones and is missing some. The sample carries tens of thousands of clones, about nine tenths recorded once. The sequencing input was PBMCs. This clonotype was sampled from a man aged 35-49 years with colorectal cancer.

The CDR3 is CASSDSTGGSKDTQYF. CDR3 nucleotide sequence: TGTGCCAGCAGTGACTCGACGGGGGGATCGAAAGATACGCAGTATTTT. The chain has TRBV6-4 and TRBJ2-3, with 7 positions matching TRBD2. CDR3 length: 16 residues. In germline, CDR1 is MRHNA, CDR2 SNTAGT. V lost 0 bases and J lost 5; bases outside the gene matches: 8.